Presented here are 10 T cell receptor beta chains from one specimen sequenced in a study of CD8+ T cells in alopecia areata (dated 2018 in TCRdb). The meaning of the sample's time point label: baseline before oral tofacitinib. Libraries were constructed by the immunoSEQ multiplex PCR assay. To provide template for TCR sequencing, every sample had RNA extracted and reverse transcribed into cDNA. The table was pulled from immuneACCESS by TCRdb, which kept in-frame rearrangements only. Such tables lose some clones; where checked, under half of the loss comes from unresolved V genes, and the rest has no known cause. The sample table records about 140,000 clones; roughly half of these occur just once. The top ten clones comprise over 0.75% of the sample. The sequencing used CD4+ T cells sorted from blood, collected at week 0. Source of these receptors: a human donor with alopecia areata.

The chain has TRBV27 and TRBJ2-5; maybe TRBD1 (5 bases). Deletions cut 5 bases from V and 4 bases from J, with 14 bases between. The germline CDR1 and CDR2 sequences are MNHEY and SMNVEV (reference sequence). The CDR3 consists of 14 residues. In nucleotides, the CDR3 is TGTGCCAGCAGTCCGAGAGACAGCCTAGAGACCCAGTACTTC. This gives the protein CASSPRDSLETQYF.

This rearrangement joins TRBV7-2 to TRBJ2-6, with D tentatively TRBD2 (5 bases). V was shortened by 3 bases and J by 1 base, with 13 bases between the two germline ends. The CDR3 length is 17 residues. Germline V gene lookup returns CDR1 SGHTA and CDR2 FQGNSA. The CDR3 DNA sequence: TGTGCCAGCAGCTTTCCTACATCGGGGTCTGGGGCCAACGTCCTGACTTTC. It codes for CASSFPTSGSGANVLTF. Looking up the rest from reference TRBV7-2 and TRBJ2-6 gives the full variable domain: GAGVSQSPSNKVTEKGKDVELRCDPISGHTALYWYRQSLGQGLEFLIYFQGNSAPDKSGLPSDRFSAERTGGSVSTLTIQRTQQEDSAVYLCASSFPTSGSGANVLTFGAGSRLTVL.

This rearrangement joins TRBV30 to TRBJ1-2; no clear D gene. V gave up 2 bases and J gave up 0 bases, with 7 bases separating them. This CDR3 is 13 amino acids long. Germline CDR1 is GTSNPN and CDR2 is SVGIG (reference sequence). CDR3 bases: TGTGCCTGGAGTCTAGGTGCTAACTATGGCTACACCTTC. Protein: CAWSLGANYGYTF.

The DNA of the CDR3 is TGCAGCGTTGATAAGGGTAGCACAGATACGCAGTATTTT. The encoded protein is CSVDKGSTDTQYF. This sequence joins TRBV29-1 and TRBJ2-3, with D unclear. Germline values: CDR1 SQVTM, CDR2 ANQGSEA. Between the trimmed V and J ends, which lost 3 bases and 0 bases, there was a span of 7 bases. CDR3 length: 13 residues.

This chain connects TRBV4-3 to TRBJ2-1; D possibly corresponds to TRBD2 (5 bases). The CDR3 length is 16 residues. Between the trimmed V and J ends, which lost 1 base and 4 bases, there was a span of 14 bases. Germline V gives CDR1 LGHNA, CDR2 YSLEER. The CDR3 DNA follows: TGCGCCAGCAGCCAAGCCGCTAGCAGATTTTACAATGAGCAGTTCTTC. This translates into CASSQAASRFYNEQFF.

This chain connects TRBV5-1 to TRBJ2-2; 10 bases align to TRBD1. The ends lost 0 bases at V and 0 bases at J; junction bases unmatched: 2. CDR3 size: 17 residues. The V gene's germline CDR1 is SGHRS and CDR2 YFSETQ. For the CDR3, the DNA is TGCGCCAGCAGCTTGGAGGGACAGGGGTCGAACACCGGGGAGCTGTTTTTT. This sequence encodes CASSLEGQGSNTGELFF.

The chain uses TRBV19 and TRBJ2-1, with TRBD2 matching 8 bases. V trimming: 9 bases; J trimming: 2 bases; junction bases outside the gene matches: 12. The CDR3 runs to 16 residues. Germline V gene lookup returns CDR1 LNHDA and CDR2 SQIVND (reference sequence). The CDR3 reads CASADIAGSPYNEQFF. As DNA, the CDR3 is TGTGCCAGCGCTGACATAGCGGGAAGCCCCTACAATGAGCAGTTCTTC. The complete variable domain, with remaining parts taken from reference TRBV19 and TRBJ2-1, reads DGGITQSPKYLFRKEGQNVTLSCEQNLNHDAMYWYRQDPGQGLRLIYYSQIVNDFQKGDIAEGYSVSREKKESFPLTVTSAQKNPTAFYLCASADIAGSPYNEQFFGPGTRLTVL.

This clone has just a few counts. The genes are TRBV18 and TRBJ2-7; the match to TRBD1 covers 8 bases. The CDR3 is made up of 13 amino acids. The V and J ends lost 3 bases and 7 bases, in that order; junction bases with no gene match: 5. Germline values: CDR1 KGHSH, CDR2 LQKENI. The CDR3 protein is CASSPRDRSEQYF. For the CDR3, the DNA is TGTGCCAGCTCACCCCGGGACAGGTCGGAGCAGTACTTC. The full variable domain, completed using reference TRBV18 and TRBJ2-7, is NAGVMQNPRHLVRRRGQEARLRCSPMKGHSHVYWYRQLPEEGLKFMVYLQKENIIDESGMPKERFSAEFPKEGPSILRIQQVVRGDSAAYFCASSPRDRSEQYFGPGTRLTVT.

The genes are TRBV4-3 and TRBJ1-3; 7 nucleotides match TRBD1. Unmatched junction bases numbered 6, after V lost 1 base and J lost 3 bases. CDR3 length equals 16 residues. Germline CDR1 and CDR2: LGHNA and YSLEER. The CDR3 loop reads CASSQADRVYGNTIYF. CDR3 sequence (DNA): TGCGCCAGCAGCCAAGCCGACAGGGTATATGGAAACACCATATATTTT.

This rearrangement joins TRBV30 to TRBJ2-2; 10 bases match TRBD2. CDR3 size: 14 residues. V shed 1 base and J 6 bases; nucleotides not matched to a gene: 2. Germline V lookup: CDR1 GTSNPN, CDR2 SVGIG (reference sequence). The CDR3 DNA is TGTGCCTGGAGTGGGGGACTAGCGTCCGGGGAGCTGTTTTTT. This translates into CAWSGGLASGELFF.